These T cell receptor beta chains were read from a single sample in a study of regulatory T cells in long-lasting Graves disease. TCRdb recomputed calls from the multiplex PCR reads with MiXCR, one row per CDR3 protein. This sample carries some 490,000 distinct CDR3 sequences, around 13% of them seen once, and the ten largest clones take roughly 9.3%. The same sample was also studied in work on T cells in Graves' hyperthyroidism and ophthalmopathy.

The sequencing used peripheral blood mononuclear cells (PBMCs), collected at new diagnosis, from a patient treated with antithyroid drugs. The receptors shown here come from a woman aged 25-40 years with Graves disease. The CDR3 runs from the conserved cysteine through the conserved F or W. A D gene is named only where the DNA matches it firmly. Clone sizes are given selectively: once, few, many, or a class where the clone is expanded.

>TRBV7-8|TRBD1|TRBJ1-2|many
TGTGCCAGCAGCACCAGGGGGTCGGGTGGCTACACCTTC
CASSTRGSGGYTF
>TRBV7-2|TRBD1|TRBJ1-2|many
TGTGCCAGCAGTCCTAATACAGGGGAGAGCTATGGCTACACCTTC
CASSPNTGESYGYTF
>TRBV7-2|NA|TRBJ1-1|many
TGTGCCAGCAGCTTAGGCTACAGGGTTGAGACTGAAGCTTTCTTT
CASSLGYRVETEAFF
>TRBV12-3/TRBV12-4|NA|TRBJ1-1|many
TGTGCCAGCAGTGCCCTCCTGGGGGGGCGGAACACTGAAGCTTTCTTT
CASSALLGGRNTEAFF
>TRBV6-9|NA|TRBJ2-1|NA
TGTGCCAGCAGTTACGGTGTGGGAGTGCTATACAATGAGCAGTTCTTC
CASSYGVGVLYNEQFF
>TRBV28|TRBD1|TRBJ1-2|NA
TGTGCCAGCAGTTTATCTGACAGGGGGGCCTATGGCTACACCTTC
CASSLSDRGAYGYTF
>TRBV2|TRBD2|TRBJ2-1|many
TGTGCCAGTGGGGGAGCGGGGAGCTCCTACAATGAGCAGTTCTTC
CASGGAGSSYNEQFF
>TRBV7-9|TRBD1|TRBJ2-2|NA
TGTGCCAGCAGCGCCGGGACAGCGATCACCGGGGAGCTGTTTTTT
CASSAGTAITGELFF
>TRBV18|TRBD1|TRBJ1-2|NA
TGTGCCAGCTCACCGAACAGGGGGCTTGAAGACTATGGCTACACCTTC
CASSPNRGLEDYGYTF
>TRBV19|NA|TRBJ1-1|NA
TGTGCCAGTAGTATAGGGGTCAGGGAGCGGACTGAAGCTTTCTTT
CASSIGVRERTEAFF
>TRBV18|NA|TRBJ2-3|many
TGTGCCAGCTCACCTAGGCCCCCTAGCACAGATACGCAGTATTTT
CASSPRPPSTDTQYF
>TRBV12-3/TRBV12-4|NA|TRBJ2-2|many
TGTGCCAGCCGCCCCCCGCAGTACACCGGGGAGCTGTTTTTT
CASRPPQYTGELFF
>TRBV10-3|NA|TRBJ1-6|many
TGTGCCATCAAGGGGAACAGCGGCAATTCACCCCTCCACTTT
CAIKGNSGNSPLHF
>TRBV7-8|TRBD2|TRBJ2-1|many
TGTGCCAGCAGTCCGTCTAGCGGGAGCACCAGTGAGCAGTTCTTC
CASSPSSGSTSEQFF
>TRBV11-2|NA|TRBJ2-3|many
TGTGCCAGCACCCTCACTAGGACAGATACGCAGTATTTT
CASTLTRTDTQYF
>TRBV7-8|NA|TRBJ1-5|NA
TGTGCCAGCAGCCTTGGTCCGCTGCAGCCCCAGCATTTT
CASSLGPLQPQHF
>TRBV7-9|NA|TRBJ2-3|many
TGTGCCAGCAGCTTAGTGACTAGTGGAGCAGATACGCAGTATTTT
CASSLVTSGADTQYF
>TRBV19|NA|TRBJ1-5|many
TGTGCCAGTAGTACTAGGCGCCAGCCCCAGCATTTT
CASSTRRQPQHF
>TRBV5-1|NA|TRBJ2-7|many
TGCGCCAGCAGCTTAGTGCCCCGGGACACCGCCTACGAGCAGTACTTC
CASSLVPRDTAYEQYF
>TRBV15|NA|TRBJ2-2|few
TGTGCCACCAGCCGTAACAGGAACACCGGGGAGCTGTTTTTT
CATSRNRNTGELFF
>TRBV12-3/TRBV12-4|NA|TRBJ1-2|NA
TGTGCCAGCAGTGCGGGATGGTACTATGGCTGCACCTTC
CASSAGWYYGCTF
>TRBV19|TRBD1|TRBJ1-1|NA
TGTGCCAGTAGTATACAGGGGGCCGGTGAAGCTTTCTTT
CASSIQGAGEAFF
>TRBV9|NA|TRBJ1-1|NA
TGTGCCAGCAGCGTAGGAGTGGGCCCTGAAGCTTTCTTT
CASSVGVGPEAFF
>TRBV7-3|NA|TRBJ2-1|many
TGTGCCAGCAGCCTCACAGGAGTTATAAACAATGAGCAGTTCTTC
CASSLTGVINNEQFF
>TRBV11-2|NA|TRBJ2-7|few
TGTGCCAGCAGCCCCTGGACTTCCAAGAGCTCCTACGAGCAGTACTTC
CASSPWTSKSSYEQYF
>TRBV19|NA|TRBJ2-1|NA
TGTGCCAGTAGTATAGATGAAAGAGGTGGGGAGAGAGGGTACAATGAGCAGTTCTTC
CASSIDERGGERGYNEQFF
>TRBV28|NA|TRBJ1-5|NA
TGTGCCAGCAGTCTCCTCCCGACGGGTAGCAATCAGCCCCAGCATTTT
CASSLLPTGSNQPQHF
>TRBV6-2/TRBV6-3|NA|TRBJ1-3|few
TGTGCCAGCAGTTACAGGGTGGTTGACTCTGGAAACACCATATATTTT
CASSYRVVDSGNTIYF
>TRBV20-1|NA|TRBJ1-5|many
TGCAGTGCCATACAGGGTAGCGGCAATCAGCCCCAGCATTTT
CSAIQGSGNQPQHF
>TRBV11-3|NA|TRBJ2-1|many
TGTGCCAGCAGCTTGCAGGGTGGTGAGCAGTTCTTC
CASSLQGGEQFF
>TRBV12-3/TRBV12-4|TRBD1|TRBJ1-1|NA
TGTGCCAGCAGGAGTCTTCAGGGGGATCGGAACACTGAAGCTTTCTTT
CASRSLQGDRNTEAFF
>TRBV10-3|NA|TRBJ1-5|NA
TGTGCCATCAGTGTCACTGAAAAGAGGCCCCAGCATTTT
CAISVTEKRPQHF
>TRBV19|TRBD1|TRBJ1-4|NA
TGTGCCAGTCGGGACAGCGCGACTACAAGTAATGAAAAACTGTTTTTT
CASRDSATTSNEKLFF
>TRBV3-1|NA|TRBJ1-2|many
TGTGCCAGCAGCACCCGACAGGTCAACTATGGCTACACCTTC
CASSTRQVNYGYTF
>TRBV6-1|NA|TRBJ2-4|once
TGTGCCAGCATGGTCAATATAGCCAAAAACATTCAGTACTTC
CASMVNIAKNIQYF
>TRBV19|TRBD1|TRBJ2-7|many
TGTGCCAGTAGTATCCTTGGACAGGGCTACGAGCAGTACTTC
CASSILGQGYEQYF
>TRBV12-3/TRBV12-4|TRBD2|TRBJ2-3|many
TGTGCCAGCAGTCGACTAGCGGGAGTGCAGACAGATACGCAGTATTTT
CASSRLAGVQTDTQYF
>TRBV20-1|NA|TRBJ2-7|many
TGCAGTGCTAGAGATGGACGGGAAGGTCGCGAGCAGTACTTC
CSARDGREGREQYF
>TRBV2|TRBD1|TRBJ1-3|many
TGTGCCAGCCAGACAGGGGTACGAAACACCATATATTTT
CASQTGVRNTIYF
>TRBV6-2/TRBV6-3|NA|TRBJ2-2|many
TGTGCCAGCAGTTATCTCGGTTTAGGAATCTGGAACACCGGGGAGCTGTTTTTT
CASSYLGLGIWNTGELFF
>TRBV5-1|TRBD1|TRBJ2-1|many
TGCGCCAGCAGCTTAACGGGGACAGGCCGCTACAATGAGCAGTTCTTC
CASSLTGTGRYNEQFF
>TRBV7-8|NA|TRBJ1-1|many
TGTGCCAGCAGCTTAGTACCTCGGGGGGCGCTCACTGAAGCTTTCTTT
CASSLVPRGALTEAFF
>TRBV3-1|TRBD1|TRBJ1-5|few
TGTGCCAGCAGCCAAACGACAGGGGGAAACCAGCCCCAGCATTTT
CASSQTTGGNQPQHF
>TRBV28|NA|TRBJ1-1|many
TGTGCCAGCAGCCCGCGACCTAATCATGAAGCTTTCTTT
CASSPRPNHEAFF
>TRBV7-7|TRBD2|TRBJ2-3|NA
TGTGCTAGCAGCAAGTATAGCGGGGTCTCAGATACGCAGTATTTT
CASSKYSGVSDTQYF
>TRBV10-3|NA|TRBJ2-7|many
TGTGCCATCAGTGGGCAGGGCGACAACGAGCAGTACTTC
CAISGQGDNEQYF
>TRBV2|NA|TRBJ1-3|many
TGTGCCAGCACTCCCCTCTCTGGAAACACCATATATTTT
CASTPLSGNTIYF
>TRBV20-1|TRBD1|TRBJ1-4|NA
TGCAGTGCCCAGGTCCCAGGACAGGGTAATGAAAAACTGTTTTTT
CSAQVPGQGNEKLFF
>TRBV29-1|NA|TRBJ2-5|many
TGCAGCGTTGATGGGGGTCTCCAAGAGACCCAGTACTTC
CSVDGGLQETQYF